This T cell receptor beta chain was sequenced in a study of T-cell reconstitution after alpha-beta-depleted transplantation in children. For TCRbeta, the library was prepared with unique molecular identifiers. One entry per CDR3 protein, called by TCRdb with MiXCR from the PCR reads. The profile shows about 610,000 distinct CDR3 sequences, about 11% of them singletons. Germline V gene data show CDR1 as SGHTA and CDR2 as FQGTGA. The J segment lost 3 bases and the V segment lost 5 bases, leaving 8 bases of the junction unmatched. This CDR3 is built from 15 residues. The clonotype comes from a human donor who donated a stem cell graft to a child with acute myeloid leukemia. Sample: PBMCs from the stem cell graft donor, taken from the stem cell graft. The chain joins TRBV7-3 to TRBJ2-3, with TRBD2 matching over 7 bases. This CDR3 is CASSPIGGGTDTQYF. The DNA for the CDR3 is TGTGCCAGCAGCCCTATTGGGGGGGGTACAGATACGCAGTATTTT. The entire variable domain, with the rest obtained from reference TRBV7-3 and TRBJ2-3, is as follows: GAGVSQTPSNKVTEKGKYVELRCDPISGHTALYWYRQSLGQGPEFLIYFQGTGAADDSGLPNDRFFAVRPEGSVSTLKIQRTERGDSAVYLCASSPIGGGTDTQYFGPGTRLTVL.